A selection of T cell receptor beta chains follows, all from one sample in a study of shared clonotypes between healthy human individuals. The assay was immunoSEQ multiplex PCR, and TCRdb's table has in-frame clones only and misses some. The repertoire holds a few hundred thousand clones, with roughly four fifths as singletons. The sequenced material came from PBMCs. The receptors shown here come from a middle-aged woman in good health. Some clones in this sample may be carry-over from other donors' samples. The CDR3 runs from the conserved cysteine through the conserved F or W. A D gene is named only where the DNA matches it firmly. The size entry is marked missing in some rows and otherwise reads once, few, many or a size class.

clone size: NA
J gene: TRBJ1-2
V gene: TRBV6-6
D gene: NA
CDR3 protein: CASSYFPGAGKGYTF
CDR3 DNA: TGTGCCAGCAGTTATTTCCCAGGGGCCGGTAAAGGCTACACCTTC

clone size: NA
J gene: TRBJ1-2
V gene: TRBV2
D gene: NA
CDR3 protein: CASSQRAATNYGYTF
CDR3 DNA: TGTGCCAGCAGTCAGAGGGCGGCTACTAACTATGGCTACACCTTC

clone size: few
J gene: TRBJ1-5
V gene: TRBV2
D gene: TRBD1
CDR3 protein: CASSPGQGEQPQHF
CDR3 DNA: TGTGCCAGCAGTCCCGGACAGGGGGAGCAGCCCCAGCATTTT

clone size: NA
J gene: TRBJ1-5
V gene: TRBV18
D gene: TRBD1
CDR3 protein: CASSPGQGGRDQPQHF
CDR3 DNA: TGTGCCAGCTCACCAGGACAGGGCGGGAGGGATCAGCCCCAGCATTTT

clone size: NA
J gene: TRBJ2-1
V gene: TRBV29-1
D gene: NA
CDR3 protein: CSAPRDGSYNEQFF
CDR3 DNA: TGCAGCGCGCCCCGGGACGGCTCCTACAATGAGCAGTTCTTC

clone size: NA
J gene: TRBJ1-5
V gene: TRBV27
D gene: TRBD1
CDR3 protein: CASGQGGYQPQHF
CDR3 DNA: TGTGCCAGCGGACAGGGGGGGTATCAGCCCCAGCATTTT

clone size: NA
J gene: TRBJ1-4
V gene: TRBV5-1
D gene: NA
CDR3 protein: CASSLESLGEKLFF
CDR3 DNA: TGCGCCAGCAGCCTAGAGTCCTTGGGGGAAAAACTGTTTTTT

clone size: NA
J gene: TRBJ2-5
V gene: TRBV19
D gene: NA
CDR3 protein: CASSPSRGPRTQYF
CDR3 DNA: TGTGCCAGTAGTCCTTCCCGGGGCCCTCGGACCCAGTACTTC

clone size: NA
J gene: TRBJ2-7
V gene: TRBV9
D gene: NA
CDR3 protein: CASSVGQGLIPYEQYF
CDR3 DNA: TGTGCCAGCAGCGTAGGACAGGGACTTATCCCCTACGAGCAGTACTTC

clone size: NA
J gene: TRBJ2-7
V gene: TRBV9
D gene: NA
CDR3 protein: CASSPRGGAPSYEQYF
CDR3 DNA: TGTGCCAGCAGCCCCAGGGGAGGGGCCCCTTCCTACGAGCAGTACTTC

clone size: NA
J gene: TRBJ2-2
V gene: TRBV7-2
D gene: NA
CDR3 protein: CASSLGGPPGTGELFF
CDR3 DNA: TGTGCCAGCAGCTTAGGGGGACCACCGGGCACCGGGGAGCTGTTTTTT

clone size: NA
J gene: TRBJ1-2
V gene: TRBV10-1
D gene: NA
CDR3 protein: CASSEIDRGLNYGYTF
CDR3 DNA: TGCGCCAGCAGTGAGATCGACCGTGGACTTAACTATGGCTACACCTTC

clone size: NA
J gene: TRBJ2-5
V gene: TRBV27
D gene: TRBD2
CDR3 protein: CASSPSRLAGPETQYF
CDR3 DNA: TGTGCCAGCAGTCCCTCCCGACTAGCGGGGCCAGAGACCCAGTACTTC

clone size: NA
J gene: TRBJ2-7
V gene: TRBV6-1
D gene: NA
CDR3 protein: CASSEASDGYEQYF
CDR3 DNA: TGTGCCAGCAGTGAAGCGTCGGACGGCTACGAGCAGTACTTC

clone size: NA
J gene: TRBJ2-3
V gene: TRBV9
D gene: TRBD2
CDR3 protein: CASSVTSGSTDTQYF
CDR3 DNA: TGTGCCAGCAGCGTCACTAGCGGTAGCACAGATACGCAGTATTTT

clone size: few
J gene: TRBJ2-7
V gene: TRBV15
D gene: NA
CDR3 protein: CATSRDATYEQYF
CDR3 DNA: TGTGCCACCAGCAGAGACGCTACCTACGAGCAGTACTTC

clone size: NA
J gene: TRBJ2-1
V gene: TRBV28
D gene: NA
CDR3 protein: CASSSHSGGTSYNEQFF
CDR3 DNA: TGTGCCAGCAGTTCCCATAGCGGAGGTACCTCCTACAATGAGCAGTTCTTC

clone size: NA
J gene: TRBJ1-2
V gene: TRBV28
D gene: NA
CDR3 protein: CASTLQGPRAIYGYTF
CDR3 DNA: TGTGCCAGCACTCTACAGGGACCCAGGGCTATTTATGGCTACACCTTC

clone size: NA
J gene: TRBJ2-7
V gene: TRBV4-3
D gene: TRBD1
CDR3 protein: CASSGRPGTGAYEQYF
CDR3 DNA: TGCGCCAGCAGCGGACGACCCGGGACAGGCGCCTACGAGCAGTACTTC

clone size: many
J gene: TRBJ1-1
V gene: TRBV15
D gene: NA
CDR3 protein: CATSRGRKTEAFF
CDR3 DNA: TGTGCCACCAGCAGGGGGCGTAAGACTGAAGCTTTCTTT

clone size: once
J gene: TRBJ1-5
V gene: TRBV4-3
D gene: TRBD1
CDR3 protein: CASSRDRDQPQHF
CDR3 DNA: TGCGCCAGCAGCCGGGACAGAGACCAGCCCCAGCATTTT

clone size: NA
J gene: TRBJ2-5
V gene: TRBV4-3
D gene: NA
CDR3 protein: CASSQGALRGMETQYF
CDR3 DNA: TGCGCCAGCAGCCAAGGGGCACTCAGGGGTATGGAGACCCAGTACTTC

clone size: many
J gene: TRBJ2-7
V gene: TRBV2
D gene: NA
CDR3 protein: CASSFLRYSPYEQYF
CDR3 DNA: TGTGCCAGCAGTTTCCTCCGCTACTCACCCTACGAGCAGTACTTC